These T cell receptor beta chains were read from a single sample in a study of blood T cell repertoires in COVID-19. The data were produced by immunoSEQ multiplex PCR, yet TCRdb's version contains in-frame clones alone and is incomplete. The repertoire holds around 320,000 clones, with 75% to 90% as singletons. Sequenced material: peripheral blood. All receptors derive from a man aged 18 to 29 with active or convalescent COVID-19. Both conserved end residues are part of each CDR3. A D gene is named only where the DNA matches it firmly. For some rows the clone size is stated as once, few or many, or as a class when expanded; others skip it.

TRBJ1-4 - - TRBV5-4 CASSSRTAVDEKLFF TGTGCCAGCAGCTCACGGACAGCGGTGGATGAAAAACTGTTTTTT
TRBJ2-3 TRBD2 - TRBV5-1 CASSLESGGLGADTQYF TGCGCCAGCAGCTTGGAGAGCGGGGGCCTTGGTGCAGATACGCAGTATTTT
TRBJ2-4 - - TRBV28 CASTPVREIGLNIQYF TGTGCCAGCACCCCGGTTAGGGAGATCGGCTTGAACATTCAGTACTTC
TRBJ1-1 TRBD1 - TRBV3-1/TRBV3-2 CASSQEGDRVIAFF TGTGCCAGCAGCCAAGAGGGGGACAGGGTGATAGCTTTCTTT
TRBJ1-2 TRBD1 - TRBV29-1 CSVVRGDYGYTF TGCAGCGTGGTCAGGGGGGACTATGGCTACACCTTC
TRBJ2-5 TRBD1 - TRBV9 CASSERQGQETQYF TGTGCCAGCAGCGAGCGACAGGGACAAGAGACCCAGTACTTC
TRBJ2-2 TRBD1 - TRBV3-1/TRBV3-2 CASSQDRTGNTGELFF TGTGCCAGCAGCCAAGACCGGACAGGGAACACCGGGGAGCTGTTTTTT
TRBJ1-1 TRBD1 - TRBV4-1 CASSQDRQGAIIEAFF TGCGCCAGCAGCCAAGACCGACAGGGGGCTATCATTGAAGCTTTCTTT
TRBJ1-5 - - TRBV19 CASSIEQFNQPQHF TGTGCCAGTAGTATAGAACAGTTTAATCAGCCCCAGCATTTT
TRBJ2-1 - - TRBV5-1 CASSPRYNEQFF TGCGCCAGCAGCCCCCGCTACAATGAGCAGTTCTTC
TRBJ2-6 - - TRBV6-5 CASSKPGAGANVLTF TGTGCCAGCAGTAAACCAGGCGCTGGGGCCAACGTCCTGACTTTC
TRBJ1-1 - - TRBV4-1 CASSQVTVNTEAFF TGCGCCAGCAGCCAAGTAACAGTGAACACTGAAGCTTTCTTT
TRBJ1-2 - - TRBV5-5 CASILGASSGYGYTF TGTGCCAGCATCCTGGGGGCTTCCTCCGGCTATGGCTACACCTTC
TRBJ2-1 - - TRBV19 CASEHGYGEQFF TGTGCCAGTGAGCATGGTTATGGTGAGCAGTTCTTC
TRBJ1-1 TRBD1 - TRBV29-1 CSVQQGWTEAFF TGCAGCGTCCAACAGGGGTGGACTGAAGCTTTCTTT
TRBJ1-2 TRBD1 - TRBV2 CASSEFWGTGSDGYTF TGTGCCAGCAGTGAATTTTGGGGGACAGGGAGCGATGGCTACACCTTC
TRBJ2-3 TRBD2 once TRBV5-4 CASSSRTSGDTQYF TGTGCCAGCAGCTCCCGGACTAGCGGAGATACGCAGTATTTT
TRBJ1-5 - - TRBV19 CASSKLGGADQPQHF TGTGCCAGTAGTAAACTGGGGGGGGCGGATCAGCCCCAGCATTTT